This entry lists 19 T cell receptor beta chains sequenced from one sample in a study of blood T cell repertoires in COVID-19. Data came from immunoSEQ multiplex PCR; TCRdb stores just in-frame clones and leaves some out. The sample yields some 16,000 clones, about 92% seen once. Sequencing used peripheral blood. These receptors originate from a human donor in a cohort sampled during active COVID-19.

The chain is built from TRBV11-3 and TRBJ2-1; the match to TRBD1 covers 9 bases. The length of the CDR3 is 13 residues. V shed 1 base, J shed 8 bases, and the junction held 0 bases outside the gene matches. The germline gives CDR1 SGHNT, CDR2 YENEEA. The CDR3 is CASSLGTGDEQFF. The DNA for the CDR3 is TGTGCCAGCAGCTTAGGGACAGGGGATGAGCAGTTCTTC.

CDR3 coding DNA: TGTGCCAGCAGTACTATAAGTTCCCCGTACGAGCAGTACTTC. Amino acids: CASSTISSPYEQYF. The genes are TRBV6-2 or TRBV6-3 and TRBJ2-7; D gene unclear. The CDR3 sequence is 14 residues long. V lost 5 bases and J 4 bases, leaving 15 bases between the germline ends. Germline assignment: CDR1 MNHEY and CDR2 SVGEGT.

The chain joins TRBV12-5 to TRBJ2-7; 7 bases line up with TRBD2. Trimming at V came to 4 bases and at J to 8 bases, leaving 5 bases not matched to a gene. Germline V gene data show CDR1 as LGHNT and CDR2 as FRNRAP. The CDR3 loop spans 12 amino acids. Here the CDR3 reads CASGSTAGQQYF. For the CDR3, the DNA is TGTGCTAGTGGTTCTACAGCGGGACAGCAGTACTTC.

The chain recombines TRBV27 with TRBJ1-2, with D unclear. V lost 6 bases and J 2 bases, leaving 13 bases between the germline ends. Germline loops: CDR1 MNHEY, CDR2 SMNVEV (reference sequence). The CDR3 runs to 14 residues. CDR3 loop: CASRTYLENYGYTF. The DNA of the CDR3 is TGTGCCAGCAGGACTTACCTGGAGAACTATGGCTACACCTTC.

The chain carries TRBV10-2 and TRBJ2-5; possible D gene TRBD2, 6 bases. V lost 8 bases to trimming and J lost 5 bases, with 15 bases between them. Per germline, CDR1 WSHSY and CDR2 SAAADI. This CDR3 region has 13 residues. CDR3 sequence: CASQGLSWETQYF. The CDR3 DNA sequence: TGCGCCAGCCAGGGACTTTCGTGGGAGACCCAGTACTTC.

CDR3 sequence reads: CASSEVRLKETQYF. In DNA, the CDR3 is TGTGCCAGCAGTGAAGTCCGACTTAAAGAGACCCAGTACTTC. The chain links TRBV2 to TRBJ2-5; D remains unclear. CDR3 length: 14 amino acids. The germline CDR1 and CDR2 sequences are SNHLY and FYNNEI. V lost 1 base, J lost 3 bases, and 9 bases lay in between.

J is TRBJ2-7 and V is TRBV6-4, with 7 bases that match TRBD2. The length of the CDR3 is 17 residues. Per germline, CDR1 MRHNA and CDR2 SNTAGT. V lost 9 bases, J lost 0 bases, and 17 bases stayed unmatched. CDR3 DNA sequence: TGTGCCAGGAGGGTGGGGAAGCGGGGCCCAAGCTCCTACGAGCAGTACTTC. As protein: CARRVGKRGPSSYEQYF.

This chain's CDR3 is CASSSRDLGGETQYF. The CDR3 bases are TGTGCCAGCAGTTCGAGGGACCTCGGGGGAGAGACCCAGTACTTC. This chain links TRBV28 with TRBJ2-5; a weak D match, TRBD2 (6 bases). V gave up 4 bases and J gave up 4 bases, with 16 bases separating them. Germline loops: CDR1 MDHEN, CDR2 SYDVKM. The CDR3 has 15 amino acids.

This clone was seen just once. The CDR3 reads CASSHGISLEGPSYEQYF. CDR3 bases: TGTGCCAGCAGCCACGGGATTAGCTTGGAAGGCCCCTCCTACGAGCAGTACTTC. The gene calls are TRBV4-2 and TRBJ2-7; maybe TRBD2 (5 bases). Germline V CDR1 and CDR2: LGHNA, YNFKEQ. This CDR3 contains 18 residues. V was trimmed by 3 bases and J by 0 bases, leaving 21 bases between them.

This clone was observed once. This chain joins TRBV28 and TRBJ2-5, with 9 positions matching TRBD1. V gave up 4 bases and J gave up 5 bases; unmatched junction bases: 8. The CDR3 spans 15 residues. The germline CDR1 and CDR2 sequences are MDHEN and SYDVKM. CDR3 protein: CASSSSGTGFETQYF. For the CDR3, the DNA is TGTGCCAGCAGTTCATCCGGGACAGGGTTCGAGACCCAGTACTTC. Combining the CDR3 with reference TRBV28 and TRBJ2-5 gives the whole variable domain DVKVTQSSRYLVKRTGEKVFLECVQDMDHENMFWYRQDPGLGLRLIYFSYDVKMKEKGDIPEGYSVSREKKERFSLILESASTNQTSMYLCASSSSGTGFETQYFGPGTRLLVL.

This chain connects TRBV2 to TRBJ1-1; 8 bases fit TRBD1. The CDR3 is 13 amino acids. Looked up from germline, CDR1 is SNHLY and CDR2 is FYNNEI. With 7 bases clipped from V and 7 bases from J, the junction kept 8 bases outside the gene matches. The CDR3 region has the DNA TGTGCCAGCACCCCTGACAGGGGAATTGAAGCTTTCTTT. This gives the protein CASTPDRGIEAFF. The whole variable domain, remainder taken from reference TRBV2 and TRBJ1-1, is EPEVTQTPSHQVTQMGQEVILRCVPISNHLYFYWYRQILGQKVEFLVSFYNNEISEKSEIFDDQFSVERPDGSNFTLKIRSTKLEDSAMYFCASTPDRGIEAFFGQGTRLTVV.

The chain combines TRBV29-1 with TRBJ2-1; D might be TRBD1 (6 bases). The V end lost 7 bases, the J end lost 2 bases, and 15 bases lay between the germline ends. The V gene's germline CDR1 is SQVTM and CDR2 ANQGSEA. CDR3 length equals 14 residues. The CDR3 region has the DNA TGCAGCGCCACGCAGGGGTTTGCCTACAATGAGCAGTTCTTC. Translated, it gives CSATQGFAYNEQFF.

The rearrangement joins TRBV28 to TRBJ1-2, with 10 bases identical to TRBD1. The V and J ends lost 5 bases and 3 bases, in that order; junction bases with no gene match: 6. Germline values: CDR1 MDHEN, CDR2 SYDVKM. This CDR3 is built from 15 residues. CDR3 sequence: CASSPGTGVHYGYTF. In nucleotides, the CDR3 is TGTGCCAGCAGTCCCGGGACAGGGGTTCACTATGGCTACACCTTC.

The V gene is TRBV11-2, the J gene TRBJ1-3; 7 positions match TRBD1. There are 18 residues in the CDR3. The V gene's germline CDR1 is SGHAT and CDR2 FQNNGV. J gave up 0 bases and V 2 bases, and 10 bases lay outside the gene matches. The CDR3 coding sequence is TGTGCCAGCAGCTTATTGGCAGGGGGTTCCGACTCTGGAAACACCATATATTTT. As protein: CASSLLAGGSDSGNTIYF.

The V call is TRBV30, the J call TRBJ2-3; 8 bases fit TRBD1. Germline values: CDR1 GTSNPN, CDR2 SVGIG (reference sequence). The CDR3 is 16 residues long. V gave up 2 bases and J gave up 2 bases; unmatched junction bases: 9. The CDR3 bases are TGTGCCTGGAGTAAGGGGACAGGCTCGTACACAGATACGCAGTATTTT. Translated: CAWSKGTGSYTDTQYF.

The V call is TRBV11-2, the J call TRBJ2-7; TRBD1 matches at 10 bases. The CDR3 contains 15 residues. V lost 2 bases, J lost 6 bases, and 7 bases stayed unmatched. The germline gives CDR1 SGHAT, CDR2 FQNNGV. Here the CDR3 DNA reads TGTGCCAGCAGCTTATTCCCCGGGACAGGGGTCGAGCAGTACTTC. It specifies CASSLFPGTGVEQYF.

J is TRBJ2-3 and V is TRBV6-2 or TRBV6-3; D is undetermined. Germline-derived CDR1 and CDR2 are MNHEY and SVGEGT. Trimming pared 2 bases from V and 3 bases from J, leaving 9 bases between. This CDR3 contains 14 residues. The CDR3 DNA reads TGTGCCAGCAGTTACGGAGACTCAACAGATACGCAGTATTTT. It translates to CASSYGDSTDTQYF.

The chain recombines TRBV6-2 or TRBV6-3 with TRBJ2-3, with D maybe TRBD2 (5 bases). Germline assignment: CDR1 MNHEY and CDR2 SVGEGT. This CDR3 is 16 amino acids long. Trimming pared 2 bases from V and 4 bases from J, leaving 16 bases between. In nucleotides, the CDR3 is TGTGCCAGCAGTTACAAAATGGGAGTGCGCGCAGATACGCAGTATTTT. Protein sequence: CASSYKMGVRADTQYF.

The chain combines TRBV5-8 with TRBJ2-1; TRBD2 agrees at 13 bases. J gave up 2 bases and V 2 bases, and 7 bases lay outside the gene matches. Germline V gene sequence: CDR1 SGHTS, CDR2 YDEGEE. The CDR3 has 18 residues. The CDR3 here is CASSFIPGTSGAYNEQFF. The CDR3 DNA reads TGTGCCAGCAGCTTTATCCCCGGGACTAGCGGGGCCTACAATGAGCAGTTCTTC.